These 19 T cell receptor beta chains originate from one sample sequenced in a study of blood T cell repertoires in COVID-19. Sequencing was performed with immunoSEQ multiplex PCR; in TCRdb, only in-frame clones are kept and a portion is missing. The sample has 180,000 or so clones; roughly 89% are singletons. Specimen: PBMCs or T cells enriched from blood (not recorded which). The receptor set was obtained from a woman aged 40 to 50 with acute COVID-19.

The V gene is TRBV3-1 (or the pseudogene TRBV3-2), the J gene TRBJ2-7, with D maybe TRBD1 (6 bases). The ends were cut back, 0 bases at V and 2 bases at J, with 11 bases in the middle. Per germline, CDR1 LGHDT and CDR2 YNNKEL (reference sequence). There are 15 residues in the CDR3. DNA of the CDR3: TGTGCCAGCAGCCAAGAGGACAGCGCTGCCTACGAGCAGTACTTC. It specifies CASSQEDSAAYEQYF.

The chain has TRBV2 and TRBJ2-2, with 15 bases aligning to TRBD2. Germline CDR1 is SNHLY and CDR2 is FYNNEI. The CDR3 length is 16 residues. The junction had 4 bases not matched to a gene; V was cut back by 5 bases and J by 6 bases. The CDR3 sequence: CASSRTSGGAPGELFF. The DNA of the CDR3 is TGTGCCAGCAGTCGGACTAGCGGGGGGGCCCCCGGGGAGCTGTTTTTT.

The chain is built from TRBV5-4 and TRBJ2-3; 7 positions agree with TRBD2. Losses at the gene ends were 5 bases for V and 5 bases for J; bases not matched to a gene: 11. Germline values: CDR1 SGHNT, CDR2 YYREEE (reference sequence). CDR3 length: 15 residues. CDR3: CASSDRGEFRDTQYF. DNA for the CDR3: TGTGCCAGCAGTGACCGGGGGGAGTTTAGAGATACGCAGTATTTT.

This chain joins TRBV19 and TRBJ1-6; 9 bases align to TRBD1. V lost 5 bases and J lost 9; bases outside the gene matches: 11. CDR3 length: 16 residues. Per germline, CDR1 LNHDA and CDR2 SQIVND (reference sequence). The CDR3: CASSVTWTGAISPLHF. Here the CDR3 DNA reads TGTGCCAGTAGTGTGACTTGGACAGGGGCGATTTCACCCCTCCACTTT.

The V call is TRBV11-2, the J call TRBJ1-1, with D unresolved. Trimming pared 4 bases from V and 3 bases from J, leaving 18 bases between. Germline CDR1 SGHAT, CDR2 FQNNGV. The CDR3 loop spans 16 amino acids. Here the CDR3 reads CASSSLFRSGDTEAFF. Here the CDR3 DNA reads TGTGCCAGCAGCTCCCTTTTTAGATCCGGGGACACTGAAGCTTTCTTT.

This clone occurred once. V and J are TRBV28 and TRBJ1-6; D is uncertain. The germline V and J ends were trimmed by 3 bases and 7 bases, with 16 bases remaining between them. In germline, CDR1 is MDHEN, CDR2 SYDVKM. This CDR3 is 16 amino acids long. CDR3 amino acids: CASSFGTRLQNSPLHF. DNA of the CDR3: TGTGCCAGCAGTTTCGGCACCAGGCTACAAAATTCACCCCTCCACTTT.

The chain is built from TRBV11-2 and TRBJ2-2; 9 nucleotides align to TRBD1. The CDR3 extends over 18 amino acids. V trimming: 5 bases; J trimming: 0 bases; junction bases outside the gene matches: 10. CDR1 and CDR2 (germline): SGHAT, FQNNGV. CDR3 residues: CASSQRPGTGPNTGELFF. In DNA form, the CDR3 reads TGTGCCAGCAGCCAGCGTCCCGGGACAGGGCCGAACACCGGGGAGCTGTTTTTT.

The V call is TRBV18, the J call TRBJ1-3; possibly TRBD1 for D (5 bases). V lost 2 bases to trimming and J lost 4 bases, with 15 bases between them. This CDR3 has 16 amino acids. Per the germline V gene, CDR1 is KGHSH and CDR2 is LQKENI. The CDR3 reads CASSPTNRGTGNTIYF. In nucleotides, the CDR3 is TGTGCCAGCTCACCAACGAATCGGGGGACGGGAAACACCATATATTTT.

The CDR3 protein is CASSLKGGYTGELFF. The CDR3 DNA is TGCGCCAGCAGTTTGAAGGGAGGGTACACCGGGGAGCTGTTTTTT. The chain recombines TRBV5-1 with TRBJ2-2; 7 bases map to TRBD2. The CDR3 length is 15 residues. The V segment lost 5 bases and the J segment 3 bases; nucleotides outside the gene matches: 7. The germline V gene has CDR1 SGHRS and CDR2 YFSETQ.

This chain joins TRBV7-9 and TRBJ1-2, with 7 positions matching TRBD1. Per the germline V gene, CDR1 is SEHNR and CDR2 is FQNEAQ (reference sequence). V lost 7 bases and J lost 5; bases outside the gene matches: 10. The CDR3 sequence is 14 residues long. The CDR3 DNA reads TGTGCCAGCATCCCCCCCGGGACAGCTTATGGCTACACCTTC. Protein product: CASIPPGTAYGYTF. The whole variable domain, filled in from reference TRBV7-9 and TRBJ1-2, reads DTGVSQNPRHKITKRGQNVTFRCDPISEHNRLYWYRQTLGQGPEFLTYFQNEAQLEKSRLLSDRFSAERPKGSFSTLEIQRTEQGDSAMYLCASIPPGTAYGYTFGSGTRLTVV.

This chain uses TRBV10-3 with TRBJ2-7, with D hard to call. The V end was cut by 0 bases, the J end by 2 bases, with 11 bases between. CDR1 and CDR2 from the germline V gene are ENHRY and SYGVKD. The CDR3 sequence is 15 residues long. CDR3: CAISESGQPPYEQYF. CDR3 in DNA: TGTGCCATCAGTGAGTCTGGGCAGCCCCCCTACGAGCAGTACTTC.

This clone was picked up one time. The CDR3 coding sequence is TGTGCCAGCAGTCTGACAGGGGGGCGACTGTTCGGACGGGGAAACACCATATATTTT. Amino acids: CASSLTGGRLFGRGNTIYF. The V gene is TRBV6-6, the J gene TRBJ1-3; 9 nucleotides align to TRBD1. V trimming: 5 bases; J trimming: 4 bases; junction bases outside the gene matches: 18. Germline loops: CDR1 MNHNY, CDR2 SVGAGI (reference sequence). The CDR3 is 19 residues long.

A single count supports this clone. The chain recombines TRBV5-1 with TRBJ1-2; TRBD1 matches at 8 bases. Trimming cost V 2 bases and J 7 bases; bases outside gene matches: 4. Germline V gene sequence: CDR1 SGHRS, CDR2 YFSETQ. This CDR3 comprises 13 residues. CDR3: CASSFGQGRGYTF. The CDR3 region has the DNA TGCGCCAGCAGCTTCGGACAGGGCCGTGGCTACACCTTC.

This clone was observed a handful of times. This chain connects TRBV5-8 to TRBJ1-5; D may be TRBD1 (6 bases). CDR3 length: 16 residues. The germline gives CDR1 SGHTS, CDR2 YDEGEE. V gave up 0 bases and J gave up 1 base, with 11 bases separating them. CDR3 in amino acids: CASSLDGRGSNQPQHF. As DNA, the CDR3 is TGTGCCAGCAGCTTGGACGGCAGGGGAAGCAATCAGCCCCAGCATTTT.

The CDR3 region is CASSPLAGGVNEQFF. The CDR3 region has the DNA TGCGCCAGCAGCCCACTAGCGGGAGGGGTCAATGAGCAGTTCTTC. The chain carries TRBV10-2 and TRBJ2-1; 13 bases fit TRBD2. The length of the CDR3 is 15 residues. With V trimmed by 6 bases and J by 6 bases, 5 bases remained unmatched. Germline assignment: CDR1 WSHSY and CDR2 SAAADI.

This chain links TRBV30 with TRBJ2-2, with 9 bases aligning to TRBD2. Germline lookup yields CDR1 GTSNPN and CDR2 SVGIG (reference sequence). The CDR3 totals 15 residues. V trimming: 1 base; J trimming: 6 bases; junction bases outside the gene matches: 6. The CDR3 coding sequence is TGTGCCTGGAGTGCCTTGACTAGCGGCGCCGGGGAGCTGTTTTTT. Protein: CAWSALTSGAGELFF.

Comments on this clone: Its ends do not fully match the called genes, so a read error is possible. This sequence joins TRBV7-9 and TRBJ2-5; D is tentatively TRBD1 or TRBD2 (6 bases each). Per the germline V gene, CDR1 is SEHNR and CDR2 is FQNEAQ (reference sequence). CDR3 size: 14 residues. In nucleotides, the CDR3 is TGTGCCAGCAGCCTAGCGACAGGCCAAGAGACCCAGTACTTC. This gives the protein CASSLATGQETQYF.

This clone was detected only once. CDR3 in DNA: TGTGCCAGCAGCTTTTCATTACCGGGACACGGATCAGATACGCAGTATTTT. This gives the protein CASSFSLPGHGSDTQYF. The chain has TRBV7-6 and TRBJ2-3; a possible D gene is TRBD1 (6 bases). CDR3 length: 17 amino acids. V was clipped by 3 bases and J by 4 bases, with 20 bases between them. Germline assignment: CDR1 SGHVS and CDR2 FNYEAQ. Variable domain in full (rest from reference TRBV7-6 and TRBJ2-3): GAGVSQSPRYKVTKRGQDVALRCDPISGHVSLYWYRQALGQGPEFLTYFNYEAQQDKSGLPNDRFSAERPEGSISTLTIQRTEQRDSAMYRCASSFSLPGHGSDTQYFGPGTRLTVL.

The V gene is TRBV7-9, the J gene TRBJ2-1; no clear D. Germline CDR1 is SEHNR and CDR2 is FQNEAQ (reference sequence). The CDR3 loop spans 13 amino acids. V was clipped by 4 bases and J by 8 bases, with 12 bases between them. The CDR3 DNA reads TGTGCCAGCAGCTCTAGAGGAGACGATGAGCAGTTCTTC. Protein product: CASSSRGDDEQFF.